The 27 T cell receptor beta chains listed next were all sequenced from one sample in a study of T cell responses to AZD1222 COVID-19 vaccine. Data came from immunoSEQ multiplex PCR; TCRdb stores just in-frame clones and leaves some out. The sample holds about 75,000 clones, more than 70% seen once. The specimen was peripheral blood, collected 28 days after the second dose of the MenACWY control vaccine. The receptors stem from an adult who received the MenACWY meningococcal vaccine as a control.

The J gene is TRBJ1-2, the V gene TRBV2; no definite D call. The CDR3 contains 13 residues. With 2 bases removed from V and 4 bases from J, the gap between germline ends came to 8 bases. From germline, CDR1 is SNHLY and CDR2 FYNNEI. The DNA for the CDR3 is TGTGCCAGCAGTGAACTCGGTACCTATGGCTACACCTTC. Translation gives CASSELGTYGYTF.

As DNA, the CDR3 is TGTGCCTGGAGTCCTCGGACAGGGGGCTATCAGCCCCAGCATTTT. It codes for CAWSPRTGGYQPQHF. The genes are TRBV30 and TRBJ1-5; 11 positions match TRBD1. V gave up 2 bases and J gave up 5 bases; unmatched junction bases: 5. Germline V gene lookup returns CDR1 GTSNPN and CDR2 SVGIG (reference sequence). The CDR3 has 15 residues. Full variable domain (missing parts from reference TRBV30 and TRBJ1-5): SQTIHQWPATLVQPVGSPLSLECTVEGTSNPNLYWYRQAAGRGLQLLFYSVGIGQISSEVPQNLSASRPQDRQFILSSKKLLLSDSGFYLCAWSPRTGGYQPQHFGDGTRLSIL.

This chain links TRBV7-2 with TRBJ1-4; D is unresolved. The ends were cut back, 1 base at V and 6 bases at J, with 6 bases in the middle. This CDR3 spans 13 amino acids. Germline CDR1 SGHTA, CDR2 FQGNSA. CDR3 in DNA: TGTGCCAGCAGCTTAGGACCGGATGAAAAACTGTTTTTT. Translating it yields CASSLGPDEKLFF.

This chain's CDR3 is CASSGIYRRLGYEQYF. As DNA, the CDR3 is TGTGCCAGCAGCGGGATCTACAGAAGGTTAGGCTACGAGCAGTACTTC. J is TRBJ2-7 and V is TRBV2; possibly TRBD2 for D (5 bases). Germline V gives CDR1 SNHLY, CDR2 FYNNEI. The CDR3 is 16 amino acids. V lost 6 bases and J lost 3, with 21 bases in between. The complete variable domain, with remaining parts taken from reference TRBV2 and TRBJ2-7, reads EPEVTQTPSHQVTQMGQEVILRCVPISNHLYFYWYRQILGQKVEFLVSFYNNEISEKSEIFDDQFSVERPDGSNFTLKIRSTKLEDSAMYFCASSGIYRRLGYEQYFGPGTRLTVT.

The V call is TRBV3-1 (or the pseudogene TRBV3-2), the J call TRBJ1-2, with D possibly being TRBD1 (5 bases). With 5 bases removed from V and 3 bases from J, the gap between germline ends came to 16 bases. Germline lookup yields CDR1 LGHDT and CDR2 YNNKEL (reference sequence). The CDR3 totals 15 residues. The CDR3 region is CASSFAGPPDYGYTF. DNA of the CDR3: TGTGCCAGCAGCTTCGCAGGGCCCCCGGACTATGGCTACACCTTC.

The V and J genes are TRBV11-3 and TRBJ1-1; D is undetermined. The CDR3 length is 15 residues. CDR1 is SGHNT and CDR2 is YENEEA in the germline V gene. Trimming stripped 0 bases from V and 1 base from J, with 9 bases between. This chain's CDR3 is CASSLDPGRNTEAFF. In DNA, the CDR3 is TGTGCCAGCAGCTTAGATCCCGGGAGGAACACTGAAGCTTTCTTT.

The gene calls are TRBV28 and TRBJ1-4, with 8 bases identical to TRBD1. J lost 8 bases, V lost 10 bases, and 9 bases had no gene match. The germline V gene has CDR1 MDHEN and CDR2 SYDVKM. This CDR3 is built from 13 residues. The DNA for the CDR3 is TGTGCCACCGAGGACAGGGCAGGAGAAAAACTGTTTTTT. Translated, it gives CATEDRAGEKLFF.

This clone appeared once. This chain connects TRBV27 to TRBJ2-7; 7 nucleotides align to TRBD1. After removal of 6 bases from V and 7 bases from J, the junction contained 18 bases not matched to a gene. CDR1 is MNHEY, CDR2 SMNVEV, per germline (reference sequence). This CDR3 comprises 16 residues. The CDR3 bases are TGTGCCAGCAGCTCCATTGGGACAGAGGGAAGTAGGGAGCAGTACTTC. Protein product: CASSSIGTEGSREQYF.

The chain joins TRBV30 to TRBJ1-3; D gene unclear. The CDR3 runs to 14 residues. Germline loops: CDR1 GTSNPN, CDR2 SVGIG (reference sequence). Trimming left V 1 base short and J 5 bases short, with 12 bases between. CDR3 DNA: TGTGCCTGGAGTGACGGCGTACGGAGAAACACCATATATTTT. Its protein is CAWSDGVRRNTIYF.

The chain joins TRBV12-3 or TRBV12-4 to TRBJ2-3; no clear D. This CDR3 has 12 residues. The V end lost 7 bases, the J end lost 2 bases, and 7 bases lay between the germline ends. The CDR3 protein is CASTPNTDTQYF. In DNA, the CDR3 is TGTGCCAGCACCCCTAACACAGATACGCAGTATTTT.

The chain combines TRBV19 with TRBJ2-7, with 7 bases fitting TRBD1. In germline, CDR1 is LNHDA, CDR2 SQIVND (reference sequence). Losses at the gene ends were 4 bases for V and 3 bases for J; bases not matched to a gene: 3. This CDR3 comprises 13 residues. The CDR3 reads CASSRTGVYEQYF. CDR3 nucleotide sequence: TGTGCCAGTAGTAGAACAGGGGTCTACGAGCAGTACTTC. The full variable domain, completed using reference TRBV19 and TRBJ2-7, is DGGITQSPKYLFRKEGQNVTLSCEQNLNHDAMYWYRQDPGQGLRLIYYSQIVNDFQKGDIAEGYSVSREKKESFPLTVTSAQKNPTAFYLCASSRTGVYEQYFGPGTRLTVT.

The V and J genes are TRBV7-2 and TRBJ2-7, with 12 bases matching TRBD2. The V gene's germline CDR1 is SGHTA and CDR2 FQGNSA. Losses at the gene ends were 2 bases for V and 6 bases for J; bases not matched to a gene: 5. The CDR3 runs 15 residues. In DNA, the CDR3 is TGTGCCAGCAGCTTATTTGCTAGCGGGGGGGGCGAGCAGTACTTC. Translated: CASSLFASGGGEQYF.

CDR3 in DNA: TGTGCCAGCAGTACCGGGGGAAACACCATATATTTT. It is translated as CASSTGGNTIYF. The genes are TRBV28 and TRBJ1-3; D is unresolved. The CDR3 covers 12 residues. Germline V CDR1 and CDR2: MDHEN, SYDVKM. With 5 bases removed from V and 4 bases from J, the gap between germline ends came to 6 bases.

V gene TRBV14 combines with J gene TRBJ2-3, with D possibly matching TRBD2 (6 bases). Trimming took off 2 bases at V and 1 base at J, with 10 bases between the two ends. In germline, CDR1 is SGHDN, CDR2 FVKESK. This CDR3 spans 15 amino acids. CDR3 bases: TGTGCCAGCAGCCAACTCGGGACTCGCACAGATACGCAGTATTTT. It translates to CASSQLGTRTDTQYF.

This chain uses TRBV27 with TRBJ2-1; 9 bases map to TRBD2. Per the germline V gene, CDR1 is MNHEY and CDR2 is SMNVEV (reference sequence). There are 14 residues in the CDR3. V gave up 3 bases and J gave up 7 bases; unmatched junction bases: 4. Here the CDR3 reads CASSLAGGFNEQFF. Here the CDR3 DNA reads TGTGCCAGCAGTTTGGCGGGGGGGTTTAATGAGCAGTTCTTC.

The V gene is TRBV18, the J gene TRBJ2-2, with D possibly TRBD1 on 7 matching bases. V lost 5 bases and J lost 2, with 24 bases in between. The CDR3 covers 19 residues. The V gene's germline CDR1 is KGHSH and CDR2 LQKENI. The CDR3 protein is CASSSDRVGGPTNTGELFF. The CDR3 region has the DNA TGTGCCAGCTCATCCGACAGGGTGGGGGGCCCCACCAACACCGGGGAGCTGTTTTTT.

V is TRBV25-1 and J is TRBJ1-2; the D is unclear. V shed 6 bases and J shed 4 bases, with 12 bases lying between them. CDR1 and CDR2 (germline): MGHDK, SYGVNS. CDR3 length: 13 amino acids. CDR3 residues: CASSGESSYGYTF. CDR3 bases: TGTGCCAGCAGCGGTGAGAGTTCCTATGGCTACACCTTC.

CDR3 residues: CATSGKGGNQPQHF. In nucleotides, the CDR3 is TGTGCCACCAGTGGGAAGGGGGGAAATCAGCCCCAGCATTTT. This rearrangement joins TRBV24-1 to TRBJ1-5, with a tentative D call TRBD1 (6 bases). V dropped 5 bases and J dropped 4 bases, with 11 bases sitting between them. CDR3 length: 14 amino acids. Germline assignment: CDR1 KGHDR and CDR2 SFDVKD.

The V gene is TRBV11-3, the J gene TRBJ2-2; 7 bases are a match to TRBD2. Germline CDR1 is SGHNT and CDR2 is YENEEA. The CDR3 contains 16 residues. J gave up 5 bases and V 4 bases, and 10 bases lay outside the gene matches. The CDR3: CASSSHSSGSTGELFF. In DNA form, the CDR3 reads TGTGCCAGCAGCTCCCACAGTAGCGGGTCTACCGGGGAGCTGTTTTTT.

V gene TRBV29-1 combines with J gene TRBJ1-1; weak D call: TRBD1 (5 bases). The length of the CDR3 is 13 residues. V lost 7 bases and J 1 base, leaving 13 bases between the germline ends. Looked up from germline, CDR1 is SQVTM and CDR2 is ANQGSEA. The CDR3 region has the DNA TGCAGCGGGAGGGGACTCGGGAACACTGAAGCTTTCTTT. It yields the protein CSGRGLGNTEAFF.

The rearrangement links TRBV4-3 to TRBJ2-1; D is unresolved. The CDR3 runs 18 residues. The germline gives CDR1 LGHNA, CDR2 YSLEER. The V end lost 0 bases, the J end lost 0 bases, and 15 bases lay between the germline ends. The CDR3 DNA reads as TGCGCCAGCAGCCAAGATGTTCCTTGGGGAAGCTCCTACAATGAGCAGTTCTTC. Encoded protein: CASSQDVPWGSSYNEQFF.

The genes are TRBV19 and TRBJ1-2; 8 positions match TRBD1. The junction had 8 bases not matched to a gene; V was cut back by 5 bases and J by 0 bases. CDR3 length: 16 amino acids. Germline V gene sequence: CDR1 LNHDA, CDR2 SQIVND (reference sequence). This chain's CDR3 is CASSPQGQEANYGYTF. The DNA for the CDR3 is TGTGCCAGTAGTCCGCAGGGACAGGAAGCTAACTATGGCTACACCTTC. Supplemented by reference TRBV19 and TRBJ1-2, the full variable domain reads DGGITQSPKYLFRKEGQNVTLSCEQNLNHDAMYWYRQDPGQGLRLIYYSQIVNDFQKGDIAEGYSVSREKKESFPLTVTSAQKNPTAFYLCASSPQGQEANYGYTFGSGTRLTVV.

The chain carries TRBV7-2 and TRBJ2-2, with TRBD1 matching 9 bases. J gave up 2 bases and V 4 bases, and 5 bases lay outside the gene matches. CDR1 is SGHTA, CDR2 FQGNSA, per germline. The CDR3 is made up of 16 amino acids. CDR3 residues: CASSSRDRVNTGELFF. The CDR3 DNA reads TGTGCCAGCAGCTCTCGGGACAGGGTTAACACCGGGGAGCTGTTTTTT.

The chain uses TRBV2 and TRBJ2-3, with a weak D call TRBD2 (5 bases). Germline-derived CDR1 and CDR2 are SNHLY and FYNNEI. CDR3 length: 20 residues. The V gene lost 7 bases and the J gene lost 0 bases, with 29 bases spanning the gap. The CDR3 DNA sequence: TGTGCCAGCAAGGGAGTGAACCTAGCCGACATATTGGAAAGCACAGATACGCAGTATTTT. It specifies CASKGVNLADILESTDTQYF.

This chain links TRBV6-5 with TRBJ2-1; D could derive from TRBD1 or TRBD2 (6 bases each). The V and J ends lost 8 bases and 8 bases respectively, with 16 bases between them. The CDR3 is 13 residues long. The germline CDR1 and CDR2 sequences are MNHEY and SVGAGI. CDR3 DNA: TGTGCCAGCGGCCTCGAGAGGGGGGATGAGCAGTTCTTC. Translating it yields CASGLERGDEQFF.

The CDR3 nucleotides are TGTGCCAGCAGCTTAGAAGGGGCGCGGACTGAAGCTTTCTTT. Protein sequence: CASSLEGARTEAFF. J is TRBJ1-1 and V is TRBV7-9; a possible D gene is TRBD1 (5 bases). V lost 1 base, J lost 5 bases, and 11 bases lay in between. The CDR3 has 14 residues. CDR1 SEHNR and CDR2 FQNEAQ come from the germline V gene (reference sequence).

The chain is built from TRBV19 and TRBJ2-1; D may match TRBD1 or TRBD2 (5 bases each). The CDR3 is 15 residues long. Germline V gene data show CDR1 as LNHDA and CDR2 as SQIVND (reference sequence). Between the trimmed V and J ends, which lost 3 bases and 8 bases, there was a span of 17 bases. CDR3 sequence: CASSIGAVPWDEQFF. The CDR3 region has the DNA TGTGCCAGTAGTATCGGGGCAGTACCCTGGGATGAGCAGTTCTTC.